The 4 T cell receptor beta chains given below trace back to one sample, sequenced in a study of blood T cells in healthy people across ages. The second PCR ran roughly 7 to 11 cycles with a sample-barcoded 5' primer and J-beta primers. A single record per CDR3 protein comes from TCRdb applying MiXCR to the 5' RACE reads. The top ten hold around 0.75% of the sample, which has some 1,000,000 distinct CDR3 sequences, under 30% seen once. This same sample was also taken into another study, of T cells of mothers and their children.

Sequencing input: blood. The receptors derive from a girl aged 2 to 10 in good health.

This clonotype has only a few counts. A read error may produce the germline difference seen at one junction end. This sequence joins TRBV5-1 and TRBJ2-5, with 9 nucleotides matching TRBD1. CDR3 size: 17 residues. The germline V gene encodes CDR1 SGHRS and CDR2 YFSETQ. Written as DNA, the CDR3 is TGCGCCAGCAGCTTGGACCCGCCGGGACAGGGAAACAATGAGCGGTTCTTC. It encodes CASSLDPPGQGNNERFF.

The rearrangement joins TRBV6-6 to TRBJ1-5; no firm D call. The V end was cut by 6 bases, the J end by 6 bases, with 12 bases between. Germline V gene lookup returns CDR1 MNHNY and CDR2 SVGAGI (reference sequence). This CDR3 is built from 13 residues. For the CDR3, the DNA is TGTGCCAGCAGCTCAGGTTGGGTTCAGCCCCAGCATTTT. Translated, it gives CASSSGWVQPQHF.

This clonotype was seen a few times. The rearrangement links TRBV7-9 to TRBJ1-4, with D perhaps matching TRBD1 (6 bases). V was cut by 5 bases and J by 10 bases, with 17 bases left in between. CDR1 and CDR2 from the germline V gene are SEHNR and FQNEAQ (reference sequence). CDR3 length: 14 amino acids. The CDR3 spells CASSPGDAGVKLFF. CDR3 bases: TGTGCCAGCAGCCCAGGGGACGCAGGCGTAAAACTGTTTTTT.

The chain joins TRBV4-2 to TRBJ1-3; D remains ambiguous. The CDR3 extends over 13 amino acids. The germline CDR1 and CDR2 sequences are LGHNA and YNFKEQ. V was trimmed by 0 bases and J by 5 bases, leaving 5 bases between them. The CDR3 sequence is CASSQDYRNTIYF. The CDR3 DNA follows: TGTGCCAGCAGCCAAGATTACCGAAACACCATATATTTT.